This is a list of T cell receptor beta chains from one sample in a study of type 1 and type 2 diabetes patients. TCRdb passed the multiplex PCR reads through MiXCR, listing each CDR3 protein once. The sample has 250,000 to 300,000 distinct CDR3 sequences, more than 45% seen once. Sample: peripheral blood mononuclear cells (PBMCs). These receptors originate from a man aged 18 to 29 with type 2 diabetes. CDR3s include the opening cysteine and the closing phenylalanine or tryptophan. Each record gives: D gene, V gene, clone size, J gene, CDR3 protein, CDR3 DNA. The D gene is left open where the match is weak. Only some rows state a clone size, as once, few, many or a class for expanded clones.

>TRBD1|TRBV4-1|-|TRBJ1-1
CASSQPLTGDRAFF
TGCGCCAGCAGCCAACCTTTGACAGGGGATCGGGCTTTCTTT
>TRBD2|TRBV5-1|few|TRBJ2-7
CASSLEPSGSYEQYF
TGCGCCAGCAGCTTGGAGCCTAGCGGGTCGTACGAGCAGTACTTC
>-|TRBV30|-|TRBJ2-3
CAWSSLGGDTQYF
TGTGCCTGGAGTTCACTTGGGGGAGATACGCAGTATTTT
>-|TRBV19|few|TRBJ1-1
CASSYRVGNTEAFF
TGTGCCAGTAGTTACAGGGTCGGGAACACTGAAGCTTTCTTT
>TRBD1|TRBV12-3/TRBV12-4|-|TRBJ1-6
CASSQGTGGFSSPLHF
TGTGCCAGCAGTCAGGGGACAGGGGGCTTTAGTTCACCCCTCCACTTT
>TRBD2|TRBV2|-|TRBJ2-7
CASKGTSVLGEQYF
TGTGCCAGCAAGGGGACTAGCGTACTAGGCGAGCAGTACTTC
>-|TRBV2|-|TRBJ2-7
CASKDTGIGGYEQYF
TGTGCCAGCAAGGACACAGGGATAGGGGGCTACGAGCAGTACTTC
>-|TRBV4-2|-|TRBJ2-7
CASSQDGVRGSYEQYF
TGTGCCAGCAGCCAAGATGGGGTTCGGGGGAGCTACGAGCAGTACTTC
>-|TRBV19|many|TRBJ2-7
CASSPGGSYEQYF
TGTGCCAGTAGTCCAGGCGGCAGCTACGAGCAGTACTTC
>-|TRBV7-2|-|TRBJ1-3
CASSSRSLGQTSLSGNTIYF
TGTGCCAGCAGCTCAAGGAGTTTAGGACAAACAAGTCTCTCTGGAAACACCATATATTTT
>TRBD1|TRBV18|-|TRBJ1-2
CASSLTGGMDYGYTF
TGTGCCAGCTCACTGACAGGGGGCATGGACTATGGCTACACCTTC
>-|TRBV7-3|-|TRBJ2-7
CASSDTLYYEQYF
TGTGCCAGCAGCGATACCCTTTACTACGAGCAGTACTTC
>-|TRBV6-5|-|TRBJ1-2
CASRPPYGGYTF
TGTGCCAGCCGCCCACCGTATGGCGGCTACACCTTC
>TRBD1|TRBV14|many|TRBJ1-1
CASSQLTGINTEAFF
TGTGCCAGCAGCCAACTGACAGGGATCAACACTGAAGCTTTCTTT
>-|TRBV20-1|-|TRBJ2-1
CSATRTNNEQFF
TGCAGTGCTACGCGGACGAACAATGAGCAGTTCTTC
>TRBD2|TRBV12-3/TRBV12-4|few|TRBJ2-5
CASSLLVAGGEKETQYF
TGTGCCAGCAGTTTATTGGTGGCGGGAGGGGAGAAAGAGACCCAGTACTTC
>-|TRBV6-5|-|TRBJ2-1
CASSPETDYNEQFF
TGTGCCAGCAGCCCAGAGACAGACTACAATGAGCAGTTCTTC
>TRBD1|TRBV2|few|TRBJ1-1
CASSQDSRTGGTEAFF
TGTGCCAGCAGTCAAGACTCTAGGACAGGGGGGACTGAAGCTTTCTTT
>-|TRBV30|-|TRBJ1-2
CAWSSGVQAKASGYTF
TGTGCCTGGAGTAGTGGAGTTCAGGCAAAAGCGTCCGGCTACACCTTC
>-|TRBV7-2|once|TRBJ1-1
CASSLLAGNTEAFF
TGTGCCAGCAGCTTACTGGCTGGGAACACTGAAGCTTTCTTT
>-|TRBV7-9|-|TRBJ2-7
CASSFQSSYEQYF
TGTGCCAGCAGCTTTCAGAGCTCCTACGAGCAGTACTTC
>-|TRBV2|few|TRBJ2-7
CASSEFQGRPYEQYF
TGTGCCAGCAGTGAGTTTCAGGGACGTCCCTACGAGCAGTACTTC
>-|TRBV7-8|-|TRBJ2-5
CASSLGHKETQYF
TGTGCCAGCAGCTTAGGGCACAAAGAGACCCAGTACTTC
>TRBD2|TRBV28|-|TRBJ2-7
CASSLVGTSGTYEQYF
TGTGCCAGCAGTTTAGTGGGGACTAGCGGAACCTACGAGCAGTACTTC
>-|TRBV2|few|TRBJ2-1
CASSDVVEGKQFF
TGTGCCAGCAGTGACGTAGTAGAGGGGAAGCAGTTCTTC
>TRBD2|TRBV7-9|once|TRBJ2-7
CASSLQGTTSYEQYF
TGTGCCAGCAGCTTACAAGGGACTACCTCCTACGAGCAGTACTTC
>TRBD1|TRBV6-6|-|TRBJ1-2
CASTSPDRSPYGYTF
TGTGCCAGCACCTCACCGGACAGGTCCCCCTATGGCTACACCTTC
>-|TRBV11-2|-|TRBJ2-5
CASSTRTQETQYF
TGTGCCAGCAGCACACGCACCCAAGAGACCCAGTACTTC
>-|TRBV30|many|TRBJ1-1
CAWTSEENTEAFF
TGTGCCTGGACGAGCGAGGAGAACACTGAAGCTTTCTTT
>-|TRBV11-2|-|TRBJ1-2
CASSEDGPNTF
TGTGCCAGCAGTGAAGACGGACCCAACACCTTC
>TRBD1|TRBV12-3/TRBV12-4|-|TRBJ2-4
CASSPSFRDRNIQYF
TGTGCCAGCAGCCCCTCATTCCGGGACAGAAACATTCAGTACTTC
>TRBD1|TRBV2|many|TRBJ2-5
CASRGTGHQETQYF
TGTGCCAGCAGGGGGACAGGCCACCAAGAGACCCAGTACTTC
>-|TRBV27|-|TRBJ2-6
CASSPPPGRLTWANVLTF
TGTGCCAGCAGTCCCCCTCCGGGACGGCTTACCTGGGCCAACGTCCTGACTTTC
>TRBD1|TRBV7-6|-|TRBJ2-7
CASSTGTGNYEQYF
TGTGCCAGCAGCACCGGGACAGGGAACTACGAGCAGTACTTC
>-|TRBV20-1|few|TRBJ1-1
CSARGQLNTEAFF
TGCAGTGCAAGAGGACAGCTGAACACTGAAGCTTTCTTT
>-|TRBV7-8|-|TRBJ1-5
CASSLDRTSNQPQHF
TGTGCCAGCAGCTTAGACAGGACGAGCAATCAGCCCCAGCATTTT
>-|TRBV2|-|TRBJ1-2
CASTLGGQEEGYTF
TGTGCCAGCACCCTCGGGGGGCAGGAAGAAGGCTACACCTTC
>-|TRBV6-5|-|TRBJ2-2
CASGYSSVQRNTGELFF
TGTGCCAGCGGTTACTCGTCAGTCCAGCGCAACACCGGGGAGCTGTTTTTT
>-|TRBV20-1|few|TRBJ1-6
CSASSPFIDSPLHF
TGCAGTGCTAGTTCACCCTTCATCGATTCACCCCTCCACTTT
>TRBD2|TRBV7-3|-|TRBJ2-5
CVSRTGGGREETQYF
TGTGTCAGCAGAACCGGGGGAGGGCGAGAAGAGACCCAGTACTTC
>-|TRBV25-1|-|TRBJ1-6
CASSYGGFSYNSPLHF
TGTGCCAGCAGTTATGGGGGATTCTCCTATAATTCACCCCTCCACTTT
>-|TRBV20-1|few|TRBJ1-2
CSVRRGSVYGYTF
TGCAGTGTCAGGCGCGGGTCAGTCTATGGCTACACCTTC
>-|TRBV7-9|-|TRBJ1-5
CASSSTGQPQHF
TGTGCCAGCAGCTCCACGGGGCAGCCCCAGCATTTT
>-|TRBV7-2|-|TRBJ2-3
CASSLGGFRGQNTQYF
TGTGCCAGCAGCTTAGGTGGTTTTAGAGGGCAGAATACGCAGTATTTT
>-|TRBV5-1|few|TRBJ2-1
CASSLGTGTYNEQFF
TGCGCCAGCAGCTTGGGAACAGGTACCTACAATGAGCAGTTCTTC
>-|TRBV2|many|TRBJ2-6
CASNWGANVLTF
TGTGCCAGCAATTGGGGGGCCAACGTCCTGACTTTC
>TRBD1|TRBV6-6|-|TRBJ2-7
CASTGAAYEQYF
TGTGCCAGTACAGGGGCAGCCTACGAGCAGTACTTC
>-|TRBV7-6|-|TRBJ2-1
CASSLVPGSDEQFF
TGTGCTAGCAGCTTAGTTCCAGGGTCGGATGAGCAGTTCTTC
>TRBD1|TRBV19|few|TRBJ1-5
CASSIVGDRVYQPQHF
TGTGCCAGTAGTATAGTTGGGGACAGGGTATATCAGCCCCAGCATTTT
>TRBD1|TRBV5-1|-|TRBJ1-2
CASSADRGALGYTF
TGCGCCAGCTCCGCTGACAGGGGGGCTCTCGGCTACACCTTC
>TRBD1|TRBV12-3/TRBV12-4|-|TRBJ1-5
CATPGGQMGQPQHF
TGTGCCACTCCGGGGGGACAGATGGGACAGCCCCAGCATTTT
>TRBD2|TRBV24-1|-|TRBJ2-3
CATSDFRTSGRSTDTQYF
TGTGCCACCAGTGATTTCCGGACTAGCGGGCGGAGCACAGATACGCAGTATTTT
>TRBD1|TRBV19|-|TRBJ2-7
CASIHTTGQEDYEQYF
TGTGCCAGTATCCACACGACGGGACAGGAGGACTACGAGCAGTACTTC
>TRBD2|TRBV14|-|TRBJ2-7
CASSGSRGRYSYEQYF
TGTGCCAGCAGCGGATCGCGCGGGAGGTACTCCTACGAGCAGTACTTC